This TCR beta chain was recorded in a study of blood T cell repertoires in COVID-19. Background on the study: The United States, Italy and Spain supplied acute and convalescent COVID-19 samples.

All enrollees were roughly 18 to 100 years old and from roughly 22 US areas. The study assigned cohorts using participant-reported clinical history. Germline V CDR1 and CDR2: MDHEN, SYDVKM. The CDR3 consists of 20 residues. With V trimmed by 2 bases and J by 2 bases, 15 bases remained unmatched. This table comes from immunoSEQ multiplex PCR, and its TCRdb copy is limited to in-frame clones, with some not included. Of 320,000 or so clones listed, roughly 85% are singletons. The sample consisted of PBMCs or T cells enriched from blood (not recorded which). This sequence joins TRBV28 and TRBJ2-2, with 9 bases that match TRBD2. This TCR was recovered from a woman aged 30 to 39 who had been exposed to COVID-19. CDR3: CASSLRSLAGTYVNTGELFF. CDR3 coding DNA: TGTGCCAGCAGTTTAAGGTCTCTAGCGGGAACATACGTAAACACCGGGGAGCTGTTTTTT. Variable domain in full (rest from reference TRBV28 and TRBJ2-2): DVKVTQSSRYLVKRTGEKVFLECVQDMDHENMFWYRQDPGLGLRLIYFSYDVKMKEKGDIPEGYSVSREKKERFSLILESASTNQTSMYLCASSLRSLAGTYVNTGELFFGEGSRLTVL.